This T cell receptor beta chain originates from a study of spatial heterogeneity in lung cancer. Trimming stripped 0 bases from V and 0 bases from J, with 10 bases between. The CDR3 is 16 amino acids. Time point specified: sample taken at primary tumor resection. Extraction of whole RNA from tumor, nontumor lung or frozen PBMC preceded unsorted sequencing. Via MiXCR, TCRdb re-called the 5' RACE reads, giving one row per CDR3 protein. The repertoire holds tens of thousands of distinct CDR3 sequences, about an eighth seen once, with over 40% in the top ten. The sequencing here drew on PBMCs, taken at surgery. This TCR came from a male donor with early-stage non-small cell lung cancer. The V gene is TRBV23-1, the J gene TRBJ2-3, with D possibly matching TRBD1 (6 bases). TRBV23-1 is assigned to the ORF class and has an uncertain function. The CDR3 sequence: CASSQSATGSTDTQYF. CDR3 in DNA: TGCGCCAGCAGTCAATCAGCAACAGGGAGCACAGATACGCAGTATTTT.